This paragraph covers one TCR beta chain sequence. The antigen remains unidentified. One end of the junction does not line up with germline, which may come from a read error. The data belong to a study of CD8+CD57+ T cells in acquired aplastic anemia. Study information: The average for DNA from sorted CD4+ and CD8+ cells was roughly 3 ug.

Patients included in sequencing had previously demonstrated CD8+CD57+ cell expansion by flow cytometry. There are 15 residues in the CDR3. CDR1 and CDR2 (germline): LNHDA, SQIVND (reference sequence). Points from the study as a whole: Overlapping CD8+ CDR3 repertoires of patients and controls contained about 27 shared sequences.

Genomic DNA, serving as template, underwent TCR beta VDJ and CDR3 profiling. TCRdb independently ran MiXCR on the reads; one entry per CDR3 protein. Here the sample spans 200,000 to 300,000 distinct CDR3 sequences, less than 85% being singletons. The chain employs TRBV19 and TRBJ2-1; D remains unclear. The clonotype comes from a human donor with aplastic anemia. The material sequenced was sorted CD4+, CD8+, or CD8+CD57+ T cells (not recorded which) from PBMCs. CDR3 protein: CASSKAGTSMNTEAF. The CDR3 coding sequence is TGTGCCAGTAGTAAGGCCGGAACCAGCATGAACACTGAAGCTTTC.